The 10 T cell receptor beta chains given below trace back to one sample, sequenced in a study of T cell responses to AZD1222 COVID-19 vaccine. Here immunoSEQ multiplex PCR was the method, and the copy in TCRdb shows in-frame clones only, minus some. The table includes 95,000 to 100,000 clones, 90% detected once. This material consisted of peripheral blood, taken on day 0 of AZD1222 vaccination. The receptors stem from an adult in good health.

The V gene is TRBV9, the J gene TRBJ1-1; maybe TRBD1 (6 bases). V was shortened by 1 base and J by 0 bases, with 10 bases between the two germline ends. This CDR3 has 15 residues. Per the germline V gene, CDR1 is SGDLS and CDR2 is YYNGEE. This CDR3 reads CASSVQGNVNTEAFF. The CDR3 coding sequence is TGTGCCAGCAGCGTACAGGGGAACGTGAACACTGAAGCTTTCTTT. The whole variable domain, filled in from reference TRBV9 and TRBJ1-1, reads DSGVTQTPKHLITATGQRVTLRCSPRSGDLSVYWYQQSLDQGLQFLIQYYNGEERAKGNILERFSAQQFPDLHSELNLSSLELGDSALYFCASSVQGNVNTEAFFGQGTRLTVV.

CDR3 bases: TGCAGTGCTCAAGCCCAGCTCGAGCAGTACTTC. Protein product: CSAQAQLEQYF. The J gene is TRBJ2-7, the V gene TRBV20-1; D is unclear. The germline V gene has CDR1 DFQATT and CDR2 SNEGSKA (reference sequence). This CDR3 is 11 amino acids long. With 5 bases removed from V and 6 bases from J, the gap between germline ends came to 11 bases.

CDR3 sequence: CASSPNVQGPRLETQYF. CDR3 DNA sequence: TGTGCCAGCAGCCCGAACGTCCAGGGGCCTAGGTTGGAGACCCAGTACTTC. This chain connects TRBV7-9 to TRBJ2-5; a weak D match, TRBD1 (6 bases). Per germline, CDR1 SEHNR and CDR2 FQNEAQ (reference sequence). V was shortened by 5 bases and J by 5 bases, with 24 bases between the two germline ends. The CDR3 is 17 amino acids.

The rearrangement uses TRBV5-1 and TRBJ1-3, with D unclear. The V gene's germline CDR1 is SGHRS and CDR2 YFSETQ. The CDR3 covers 14 residues. Trimming cost V 1 base and J 0 bases, with 5 bases left between them. The DNA for the CDR3 is TGCGCCAGCAGCTTGCACTACTCTGGAAACACCATATATTTT. Protein product: CASSLHYSGNTIYF.

V gene TRBV30 combines with J gene TRBJ2-2; possible D gene TRBD1, 6 bases. The CDR3 has 15 residues. V was clipped by 0 bases and J by 6 bases, with 14 bases between them. Germline lookup yields CDR1 GTSNPN and CDR2 SVGIG (reference sequence). CDR3 sequence (DNA): TGTGCCTGGAGTGTACAGGGACACAGAGCCGGGGAGCTGTTTTTT. It specifies CAWSVQGHRAGELFF. The variable domain in full, with the rest retrieved from reference TRBV30 and TRBJ2-2, is SQTIHQWPATLVQPVGSPLSLECTVEGTSNPNLYWYRQAAGRGLQLLFYSVGIGQISSEVPQNLSASRPQDRQFILSSKKLLLSDSGFYLCAWSVQGHRAGELFFGEGSRLTVL.

The chain joins TRBV11-2 to TRBJ2-3; 13 bases agree with TRBD2. Germline-derived CDR1 and CDR2 are SGHAT and FQNNGV. The ends lost 4 bases at V and 12 bases at J; junction bases unmatched: 4. The CDR3 spans 13 residues. Here the CDR3 reads CASSWTSGGRQYF. For the CDR3, the DNA is TGTGCCAGCAGCTGGACTAGCGGGGGACGCCAGTATTTT.

The CDR3 sequence: CASSQTIGEQYF. The CDR3 DNA follows: TGCGCCAGCAGCCAAACGATCGGTGAGCAGTACTTC. V usage is TRBV4-1 and J usage is TRBJ2-7; D is uncertain. Germline values: CDR1 MGHRA, CDR2 YSYEKL. The V gene lost 2 bases and the J gene lost 7 bases, with 9 bases spanning the gap. This CDR3 has 12 residues.

This sequence joins TRBV5-4 and TRBJ1-6; D is unresolved. The CDR3 length is 15 residues. The ends were cut back, 0 bases at V and 6 bases at J, with 10 bases in the middle. Germline CDR1 reads SGHNT; CDR2 reads YYREEE (reference sequence). CDR3 loop: CASSLDLRSNSPLHF. The CDR3 bases are TGTGCCAGCAGCTTGGACCTCAGAAGTAATTCACCCCTCCACTTT.

CDR3 sequence reads: CASSLGVRDMNTEAFF. The CDR3 bases are TGCGCCAGCAGCTTGGGGGTTAGAGACATGAACACTGAAGCTTTCTTT. The chain has TRBV5-1 and TRBJ1-1; no reliable D call. CDR1 and CDR2 from the germline V gene are SGHRS and YFSETQ. The CDR3 loop spans 16 amino acids. V gave up 0 bases and J gave up 0 bases, with 12 bases separating them.

The chain's CDR3 is CASSQGGYEQYF. CDR3 bases: TGTGCCAGCAGCCAGGGTGGCTACGAGCAGTACTTC. The rearrangement links TRBV14 to TRBJ2-7; D gene unclear. CDR3 length equals 12 residues. V lost 3 bases, J lost 3 bases, and 6 bases lay in between. CDR1 is SGHDN and CDR2 is FVKESK in the germline V gene. The variable domain in full, completed from reference TRBV14 and TRBJ2-7, reads EAGVTQFPSHSVIEKGQTVTLRCDPISGHDNLYWYRRVMGKEIKFLLHFVKESKQDESGMPNNRFLAERTGGTYSTLKVQPAELEDSGVYFCASSQGGYEQYFGPGTRLTVT.